Given below is one T cell receptor beta chain in context. Which antigen it targets is not known. No base-level quality is on record; no much larger clone is a single base apart. The immunoSEQ Assay was used to sequence TCRbeta CDR3 regions. After extraction, genomic DNA underwent amplification by bias-controlled multiplex PCR, followed by high-throughput sequencing. Concerning the study's data processing: To quantify the absolute abundance of every unique TCRbeta CDR3 region, sequences were collapsed and filtered. Usable DNA was measured by amplifying reference genes present in all nucleated cells, and TCRbeta template counts were normalized to that usable DNA to estimate T cell fraction. Repertoire TCRs were annotated as SARS-CoV-2-specific when V gene, CDR3 amino acid sequence and J gene were exactly matched to a known reactive TCR set. MIRA supplied the reference SARS-CoV-2 TCR set, which was filtered for enrichment in COVID-19-positive ImmuneCODE repertoires so that public or cross-reactive TCRs were removed. Using the MIRA antigens, annotated TCRs were further analysed by specific ORF or by position within an ORF. Breadth was defined as the number of annotated unique rearrangements divided by the total number of unique productive rearrangements, and depth was defined as the summed frequency of the annotated unique rearrangements. TCR breadth was compared between groups using two-sided Wilcoxon rank-sum tests. TCRdb took this table from immuneACCESS and kept in-frame rearrangements with V and J called. Such tables lack part of the clones; where checked against another copy, unresolved V genes explain under half of the gap, and the rest is unexplained. The V and J calls and clone size come from that table; D and trimming were worked out from the DNA. The sample profile shows around 500,000 clones; 80% to 90% of them were found once. 1.7% of the sample is taken by the ten largest.

The source of the sample is a study of Ad26.COV2.S vaccination and SARS-CoV-2 variants (dated by TCRdb to about 2021). As for the study more broadly: Donors in the vaccine arm were drawn from COV1001, a multicentre, randomized, double-blind, placebo-controlled phase I-IIa trial testing Ad26.COV2.S in healthy adults. Ad26.COV2.S was administered intramuscularly at a dose of 5x10^10 or 1x10^11 viral particles, either as one shot or as two shots given 56 days apart. TCRbeta repertoire sequencing was used to assess the specificity and breadth of SARS-CoV-2-reactive T cell receptors after Ad26.COV2.S vaccination. A total of some 30 samples were included in the TCR-sequenced set, comprising roughly 20 Ad26.COV2.S vaccine recipients, 5 placebo recipients and 8 SARS-CoV-2 convalescent individuals. Trial participants were randomized into five groups of five, in which low-dose or high-dose Ad26.COV2.S was given once or twice, or placebo was given on both occasions. Investigators remained blinded to trial group allocation during experiments and outcome assessment.

Beyond this particular receptor, the publication reports: The authors noted that the TCR breadth and depth analyses may have underestimated total T cell responses. Ad26.COV2.S recipients had higher spike-specific TCR breadth than placebo recipients (P = 0.0014). After vaccination, spike-specific CD8+ and CD4+ T cell responses were reported to show substantial breadth. Vaccine and placebo recipients had comparable non-spike TCR breadth, which fits with the vaccine containing only spike. The study lacked the statistical power to compare responses across vaccine doses or regimens.

The CDR3 numbers 16 residues from cysteine through phenylalanine. Only the CDR3 DNA is retained, 48 bases long and in frame from the first base. Taken from the germline V gene, the CDR1 and CDR2 loops are SGDLS and YYNGEE. At the junction V is shortened by 4 bases and J by 4 bases, with 20 bases in between. Interpreted using the paper, the treatment or condition label stands for: some 20 received Ad26.COV2.S at low or high dose, single or two shots; several received placebo; per-sample allocation not given. Repertoires of vaccine and placebo recipients were sequenced from samples collected on day 63 after the first injection. In Cohort 1b, 25 adults aged 18-55 years were enrolled at a single site in Boston, USA, between 29 July and 7 August 2020. Ad26.COV2.S was a replication-incompetent adenovirus type 26 vector expressing a prefusion-stabilized SARS-CoV-2 spike protein from the original Wuhan strain.

The specimen comprised peripheral blood, sampled in a trial of Ad26.COV2.S vaccine versus placebo. The chain is assembled from TRBV9 and TRBJ1-1, with the D segment identity uncertain. The receptor was isolated from a person between 18 and 59 years old who received the Ad26.COV2.S COVID-19 vaccine or a placebo. The bases read TGTGCCAGCAGCCCGAGTGGTGGAGGCCTGTCCACTGAAGCTTTCTTT. This translates into CASSPSGGGLSTEAFF.